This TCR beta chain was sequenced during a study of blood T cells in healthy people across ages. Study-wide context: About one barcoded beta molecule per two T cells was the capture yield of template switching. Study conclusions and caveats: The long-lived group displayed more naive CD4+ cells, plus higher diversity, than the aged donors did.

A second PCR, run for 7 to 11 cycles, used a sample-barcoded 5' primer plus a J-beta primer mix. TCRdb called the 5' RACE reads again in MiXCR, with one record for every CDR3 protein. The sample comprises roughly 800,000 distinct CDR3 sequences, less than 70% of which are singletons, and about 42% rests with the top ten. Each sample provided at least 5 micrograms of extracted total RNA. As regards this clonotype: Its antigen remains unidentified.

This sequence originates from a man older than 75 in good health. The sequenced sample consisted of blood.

The CDR3 region is CASSLGGSNEKLFF. The CDR3 nucleotides are TGTGCCAGCAGTTTGGGGGGGTCTAATGAAAAACTGTTTTTT. The V gene is TRBV6-6, the J gene TRBJ1-4, with a tentative D call TRBD1 (5 bases). V was pared by 4 bases and J by 3 bases, with 9 bases between. The germline V gene encodes CDR1 MNHNY and CDR2 SVGAGI (reference sequence). The length of the CDR3 is 14 residues.